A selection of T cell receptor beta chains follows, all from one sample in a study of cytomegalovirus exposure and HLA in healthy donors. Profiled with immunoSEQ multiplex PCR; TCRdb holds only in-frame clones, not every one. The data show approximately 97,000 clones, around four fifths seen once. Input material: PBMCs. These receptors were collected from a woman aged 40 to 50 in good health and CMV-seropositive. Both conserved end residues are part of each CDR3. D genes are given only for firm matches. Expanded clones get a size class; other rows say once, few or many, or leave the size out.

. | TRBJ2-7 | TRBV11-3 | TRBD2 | CASSFGSGVTYEQYF | TGTGCCAGCAGCTTTGGAAGCGGGGTGACCTACGAGCAGTACTTC
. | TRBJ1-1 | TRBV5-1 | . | CASSSFQGLAEAFF | TGCGCCAGCAGCTCTTTTCAGGGTTTGGCTGAAGCTTTCTTT
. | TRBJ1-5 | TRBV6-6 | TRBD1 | CASRSTGTGNQPQHF | TGTGCCAGCAGGTCGACAGGGACGGGCAATCAGCCCCAGCATTTT
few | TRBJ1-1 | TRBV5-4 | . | CASSRRQGINTEAFF | TGTGCCAGCAGCCGTCGGCAGGGGATAAACACTGAAGCTTTCTTT
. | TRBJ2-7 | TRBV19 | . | CASSIVWQVPPYSYEQYF | TGTGCCAGTAGTATAGTTTGGCAGGTACCCCCGTATTCGTACGAGCAGTACTTC
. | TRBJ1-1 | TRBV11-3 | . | CASRSRSARVPEAFF | TGTGCCAGCCGGTCGAGGTCGGCCCGGGTGCCTGAAGCTTTCTTT
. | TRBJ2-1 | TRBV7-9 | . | CASSWTMSGPKEQFF | TGTGCCAGCAGCTGGACTATGAGCGGCCCCAAGGAGCAGTTCTTC
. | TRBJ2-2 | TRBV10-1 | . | CASSTEGLTGELFF | TGCGCCAGCAGTACTGAGGGCCTCACCGGGGAGCTGTTTTTT
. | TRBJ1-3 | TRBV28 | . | CASRVTETGNTIYF | TGTGCCAGCAGAGTGACAGAAACTGGAAACACCATATATTTT
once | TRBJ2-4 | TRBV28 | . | CASNAAGTIKNIQYF | TGTGCCAGCAACGCCGCCGGGACAATAAAAAACATTCAGTACTTC
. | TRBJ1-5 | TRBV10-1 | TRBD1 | CASLRQGSNQPQHF | TGCGCCAGCCTAAGACAGGGTAGCAATCAGCCCCAGCATTTT
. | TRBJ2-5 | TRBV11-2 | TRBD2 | CASGTLAGGAGQETQYF | TGTGCCAGCGGAACACTAGCGGGAGGGGCTGGGCAAGAGACCCAGTACTTC
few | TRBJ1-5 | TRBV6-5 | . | CASSLKGGNQPQHF | TGTGCCAGCAGTTTAAAAGGGGGCAATCAGCCCCAGCATTTT
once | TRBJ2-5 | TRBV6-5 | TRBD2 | CASRRGLVAETQYF | TGTGCCAGCAGGAGGGGACTAGTGGCAGAGACCCAGTACTTC
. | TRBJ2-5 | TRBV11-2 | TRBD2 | CASSLELAGWETQYF | TGTGCCAGCAGCTTAGAATTAGCGGGATGGGAGACCCAGTACTTC
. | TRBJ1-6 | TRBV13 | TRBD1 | CASSLGVGQGGTSSPLHF | TGTGCCAGCAGCTTAGGCGTCGGACAGGGAGGAACTAGCTCACCCCTCCACTTT
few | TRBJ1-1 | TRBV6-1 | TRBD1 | CASSDPGTGVNTEAFF | TGTGCCAGCAGTGATCCCGGGACAGGGGTGAACACTGAAGCTTTCTTT
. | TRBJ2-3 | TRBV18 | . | CASSPSLGRGDTQYF | TGTGCCAGCTCACCATCTTTAGGGAGAGGAGATACGCAGTATTTT
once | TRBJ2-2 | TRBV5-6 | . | CASSMPLGVPTGELFF | TGTGCCAGCAGCATGCCCCTAGGGGTACCCACCGGGGAGCTGTTTTTT
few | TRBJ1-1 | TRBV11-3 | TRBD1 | CASSWTGNTEAFF | TGTGCCAGCAGCTGGACAGGGAACACTGAAGCTTTCTTT
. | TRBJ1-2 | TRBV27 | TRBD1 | CASSLSWNRGATYGYTF | TGTGCCAGCAGTTTATCGTGGAACAGGGGAGCAACCTATGGCTACACCTTC
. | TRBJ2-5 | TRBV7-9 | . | CASSFRGGLGKETQYF | TGTGCCAGCAGCTTTAGGGGGGGCCTGGGCAAAGAGACCCAGTACTTC
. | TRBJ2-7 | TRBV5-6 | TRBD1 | CASSLFEGRGRTYEQYF | TGTGCCAGCAGCTTGTTTGAGGGCAGGGGGCGAACCTACGAGCAGTACTTC
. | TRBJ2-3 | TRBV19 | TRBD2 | CASRREGLVKDTQYF | TGTGCCAGTAGGCGGGAGGGCCTGGTAAAAGATACGCAGTATTTT
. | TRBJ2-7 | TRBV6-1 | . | CASSEGDMDTYEQYF | TGTGCCAGCAGTGAAGGGGACATGGACACCTACGAGCAGTACTTC
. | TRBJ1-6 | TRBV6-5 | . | CASSYRGYNSPLHF | TGTGCCAGCAGTTACAGGGGCTATAATTCACCCCTCCACTTT
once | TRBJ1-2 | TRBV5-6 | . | CASSLGGLDYGYTF | TGTGCCAGCAGCTTGGGGGGGCTAGACTATGGCTACACCTTC
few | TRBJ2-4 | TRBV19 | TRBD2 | CASSAGGVAKNIQYF | TGTGCCAGTAGCGCGGGAGGGGTAGCCAAAAACATTCAGTACTTC
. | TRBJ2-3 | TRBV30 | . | CAWSVRRTDTQYF | TGTGCCTGGAGTGTAAGACGCACAGACACGCAGTATTTT
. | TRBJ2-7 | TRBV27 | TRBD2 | CASSTAGDSSYEQYF | TGTGCCAGCAGTACGGCGGGGGACTCCTCCTACGAGCAGTACTTC
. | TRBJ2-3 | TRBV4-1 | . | CASSQPREITDTQYF | TGCGCCAGCAGCCAACCCCGGGAGATCACAGATACGCAGTATTTT
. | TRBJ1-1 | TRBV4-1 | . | CASSQEPGRQGTEAFF | TGCGCCAGCAGCCAAGAACCCGGTCGGCAGGGCACTGAAGCTTTCTTT
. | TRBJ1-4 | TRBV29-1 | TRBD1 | CSVWDSNEKLFF | TGCAGCGTTTGGGACAGTAATGAAAAACTGTTTTTT
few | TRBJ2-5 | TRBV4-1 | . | CASSQEDNSKYQETQYF | TGCGCCAGCAGCCAAGAAGATAACAGCAAGTACCAAGAGACCCAGTACTTC
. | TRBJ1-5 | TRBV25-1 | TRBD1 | CASSGRQGACNQPQHF | TGTGCCAGCAGTGGAAGACAGGGGGCGTGTAATCAGCCCCAGCATTTT
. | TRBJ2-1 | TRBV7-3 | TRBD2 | CASSPWGGTSRNEQFF | TGTGCCAGCAGCCCTTGGGGGGGGACTAGCCGTAATGAGCAGTTCTTC
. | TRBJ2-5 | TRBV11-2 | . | CASSPQGRETQYF | TGTGCCAGCAGCCCACAGGGCCGGGAGACCCAGTACTTC
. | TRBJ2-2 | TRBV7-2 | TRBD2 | CASSLVPSGTIWELFF | TGTGCCAGCAGCTTAGTTCCTAGCGGGACAATCTGGGAGCTGTTTTTT
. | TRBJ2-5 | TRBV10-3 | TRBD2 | CATAVRSGIQETQYF | TGTGCCACCGCCGTCAGGAGCGGGATACAAGAGACCCAGTACTTC
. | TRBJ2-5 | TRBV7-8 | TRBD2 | CASSLNGLAGVQETQYF | TGTGCCAGCAGCTTAAATGGCCTAGCGGGAGTTCAAGAGACCCAGTACTTC
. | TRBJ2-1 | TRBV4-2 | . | CASSQGPLAYNEQFF | TGTGCCAGCAGCCAAGGCCCGCTAGCCTACAATGAGCAGTTCTTC
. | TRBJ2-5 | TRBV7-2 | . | CASSLRSQEGETQYF | TGTGCCAGCAGTCTAAGAAGTCAGGAGGGAGAGACCCAGTACTTC
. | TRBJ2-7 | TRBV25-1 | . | CASSEYTGKGVGEQYF | TGTGCCAGCAGTGAATATACAGGGAAAGGGGTTGGGGAGCAGTACTTC
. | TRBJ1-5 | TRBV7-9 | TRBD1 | CASSLGQHFEPQHF | TGTGCCAGCAGCCTGGGACAGCACTTTGAGCCCCAGCATTTT
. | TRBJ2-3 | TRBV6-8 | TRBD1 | CASRRDRVGMTDTQYF | TGTGCCAGCAGACGTGACAGGGTCGGTATGACAGATACGCAGTATTTT
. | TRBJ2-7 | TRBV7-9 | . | CASSLAGREQYF | TGTGCCAGCAGCTTAGCGGGGCGGGAGCAGTACTTC
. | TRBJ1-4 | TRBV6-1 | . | CASSENGGRLNEKLFF | TGTGCCAGCAGTGAAAACGGGGGACGGCTTAATGAAAAACTGTTTTTT
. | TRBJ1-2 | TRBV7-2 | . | CASRITGGVRGYTF | TGTGCCAGCAGGATCACAGGAGGGGTACGTGGCTACACCTTC
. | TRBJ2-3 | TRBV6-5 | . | CASTQTGTDTQYF | TGTGCCAGCACCCAGACAGGCACAGATACGCAGTATTTT
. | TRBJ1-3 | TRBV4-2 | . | CASSQFQGIGNTIYF | TGTGCCAGCAGCCAATTCCAGGGCATTGGAAACACCATATATTTT
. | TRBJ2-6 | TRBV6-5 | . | CASSYTFGQLNVLTF | TGTGCCAGCAGTTACACTTTCGGACAGCTCAACGTCCTGACTTTC
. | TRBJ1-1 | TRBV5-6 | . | CASSLAGGMNTEAFF | TGTGCCAGCAGCTTGGCGGGGGGTATGAACACTGAAGCTTTCTTT
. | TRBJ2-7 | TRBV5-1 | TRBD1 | CASSVGQLSDEQYF | TGCGCCAGCAGCGTGGGACAGTTATCGGACGAGCAGTACTTC
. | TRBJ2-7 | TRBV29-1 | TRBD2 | CSVISASGTYEQYF | TGCAGCGTTATCTCGGCTAGCGGAACCTACGAGCAGTACTTC